This T cell receptor (beta chain) originates from a study of cytomegalovirus exposure and HLA in healthy donors (dated by TCRdb to about 2017). In terms of the full investigation: An earlier analysis of 587 of the donors reported 276 Gb of sequence data and 90 million to 120 million unique TCR beta sequences obtained from approximately 180 million T cells. Donor age, sex, ethnicity and CMV serostatus were collected together with the repertoire data. Typing coverage differed by locus: A, B, C, DRB1 and DQB1 were typed in roughly 629-630 donors, DQA1 in about 510, DPA1 in nearly 610, and DPB1 in roughly 450. Roughly 300 gigabases of sequencing data and tens of millions of unique TCR sequences were included in an early release covering about 700 HLA-typed donors. In an earlier analysis of over 550 of the donors, high-throughput TCR beta sequencing was used to judge whether each TCR beta V gene segment behaved as functional or pseudogenic. In a later analysis, previously published TCR beta repertoires from hundreds of donors were re-analyzed and high-resolution HLA genotyping was added so that TCR occurrence patterns could be studied. Among about 400 genotyped donors of the cohort, an average of approximately 240,000 unique TCR beta nucleotide sequences was sequenced per donor, of which 15% to 20% were non-productive. In a later genetic analysis, genome-wide SNP genotypes for about 65% of the roughly 700 donors were used, and that subset was treated as a discovery cohort. High-throughput TCR immunosequencing, statistical association of individual TCRs with disease status, and machine learning were combined to predict cytomegalovirus infection status. The aim of the study was to test whether cataloging public T cell receptors could identify signatures of past pathogen exposure. Because of strong linkage in the cohort, five DR-DQ haplotypes were treated as single units for association and clustering. Both class I and class II loci were covered by HLA typing, at four-digit resolution. The later analysis used no new phenotypic data to find candidate immune exposures, relying instead on TCR beta sequences and their occurrence across donors. All discovery cohort repertoires had been generated on a single sequencing platform. The study used immunosequencing to profile the T cell repertoires of hundreds of subjects and linked those repertoires to cytomegalovirus serostatus. Of the 350 to 400 genotyped donors, about 80% fell in the genetic ancestry cluster associated with self-reported Caucasian donors. Besides the first cohort of 500 to 700 subjects, a separate validation cohort made up of some 110 different subjects was used.

What the research found in general, with its limitations: Across donors, most TCR sequences were observed very rarely, whereas some public TCRs were present in many individuals. Linkage disequilibrium might explain the correlated functional status among segregating V segments, but an unknown experimental factor could not be excluded. According to a later analysis, parvovirus B19, influenza, CMV and Epstein-Barr virus appeared linked to several top co-occurrence clusters. According to the authors, the approach could potentially be generalized to other disease states and immunological phenotypes. For the cohort, immune exposure information was limited to CMV serostatus. When HLA alleles, especially DR and DQ, strongly co-occurred, TCR associations were difficult to assign to individual alleles. The earlier analysis of approximately 540 of the donors excluded 15 to 20 rarely observed V segments, including chromosome 9 orphons, because counts were too low. A group of highly shared sequence variants was considered likely to be a technical artifact of the sequencing pipeline. The presence/absence analyses assumed that sequencing depth was roughly uniform across donors, and that assumption may not be true. Broadly in line with IMGT annotations, most TCR beta V segments showed up in productive rearrangements about 90% or about 30% of the time in an earlier analysis of 587 of the donors. A few of the identified cytomegalovirus-associated TCR beta chains were confirmed in vitro to be specific for cytomegalovirus antigens. Most CMV-associated TCR beta chains appeared to be HLA-restricted in a later analysis, and the HLA associations seemed to be driven largely by CMV exposure. A later genetic analysis associated a missense DCLRE1C variant with V-gene and J-gene trimming of TCR beta chains, and an independent cohort replicated the association. In this cohort, only TCR beta chains were sequenced, and detectable features were limited by the absence of alpha or paired-chain data. A further reported finding was that TCR beta sequences accurately predicted the HLA-A and HLA-B alleles for most subjects in the first cohort. A later analysis associated about 17,000 TCR beta sequences with specific HLA alleles at a false discovery rate of 0.05. Some IMGT-functional V segments, including TRBV6-2 and TRBV6-3, could not be distinguished by the 87-base-pair reads and were therefore excluded. In a later genetic analysis, fewer N-insertions in productive TCRs were reported among donors in an Asian-associated ancestry cluster than the roughly 700-donor mean. The study gave a list of under 200 TCR beta chains associated with cytomegalovirus. Because HLA typing was unavailable for some donors at each locus, only the typed subset was used in association tests. Compared with equally common non-associated chains, HLA-associated TCR beta chains in a later analysis were more clonally expanded and had lower generation probabilities. A later analysis found that TCR association rates varied across HLA loci, with DRB1 alleles showing the most associated TCRs and HLA-C alleles the fewest. Cytomegalovirus status was reported to be diagnosed by the classifier with high specificity and sensitivity in both the original and validation cohorts.

On this clone: Its antigen is unknown. Base quality data are lacking; no much larger clone is found one base away.

As encoded in the germline V gene, CDR1 is SGHTA while CDR2 is FQGNSA. Trimming takes 4 bases off V and 8 bases off J; junction bases not matched to a gene: 7. Inclusive of the bounding cysteine and phenylalanine, the CDR3 is 13 residues long. The only DNA kept is the CDR3, 39 bases in frame from the first base. In total, 500 to 700 healthy bone marrow donors made up the cohort. All cohort members were sampled while nominally healthy, although unrecorded immune exposures were likely present. The donor tested CMV seropositive, placing the donor among the 289 seropositive members of the cohort. Each donor provided a peripheral blood sample, and peripheral blood mononuclear cells were used for TCR beta sequencing. The Qiagen DNeasy Blood Extraction Kit was used to extract genomic DNA from the blood cell samples. Library creation used the immunoSEQ multiplex PCR assay. The multiplex PCR relied on a mix of 60 forward primers for TCR Vbeta segments and 13 reverse primers for TCR Jbeta segments. The CDR3 region of rearranged TCR beta genes was amplified from genomic DNA by a multiplex PCR assay. The amplified TCR beta libraries were sequenced on the Illumina HiSeq System as 87-base-pair reads. The authors' analysis ran thus. A later analysis counted tens of millions of unique TCR beta chains across the 690 or so repertoires, and around 9.9 million of these chains were shared by at least two donors. A nearest-neighbor algorithm error-corrected the raw reads and collapsed the reads into unique sequences, merging closely related sequences to remove PCR and sequencing errors. V, D and J gene segments were assigned by aligning CDR3 sequences to IMGT reference sequences. For a sequence to be retained, a match of at least six nucleotides was required to both a V gene segment and a J gene segment. A rearrangement counted as productive if the CDR3 had no stop codons and remained in frame with V and J, and every other rearrangement counted as non-productive. CDR3 was defined according to IMGT convention as the region running from the second conserved V-encoded cysteine to the conserved J-encoded phenylalanine. The earlier analysis of 587 of the donors excluded any sequence lacking an unambiguous match to a single V gene segment. In an earlier analysis of several hundred of the donors, a V segment was called functional when productive rearrangements were above 56.7%, and segregating when the standard deviation between donors exceeded 5%. A statistical classification framework was developed to diagnose cytomegalovirus status using the catalog of TCR beta chain sequences. In a later analysis, V and J genes were assigned by comparing TCR nucleotide sequences against IMGT/GENE-DB human TR gene sequences. Using the TCRdist pipeline, a later analysis assigned CDR3 sequences along with most-parsimonious VDJ recombination scenarios. A later analysis defined each TCR beta chain by its CDR3 amino acid sequence plus V-gene family, and excluded reads lacking a unique V-gene family. A later analysis removed 600 or so highly shared, low-generation-probability nucleotide sequences to deal with suspected cross-contamination and a sequencing artifact. For each public chain, a later analysis derived a clonal expansion index from normalized ranks of inferred template counts within each repertoire. In a later analysis, generation probabilities were computed using a VDJ recombination model fitted to out-of-frame rearrangements, and the results were checked against IGoR. In a later analysis, hypergeometric tests were used to score TCR-TCR, TCR-HLA and TCR-CMV co-occurrence, with a repertoire-size bias correction applied to TCR pairs. In a later analysis, false discovery rates were estimated by permuting HLA or CMV assignments 20 times. In a later analysis, co-occurring TCRs were grouped using DBSCAN, with TCRdist sequence similarity added in when clustering inside HLA-allele-positive subsets. Repertoires with fewer than 30,000 or more than 120,000 public chains were left out of co-occurrence clustering, as were a handful of repertoires with anomalous nucleotide sharing. Drawn from immuneACCESS, this table holds only the in-frame rearrangements with V and J called that TCRdb kept. Clones are partly lost; checked studies trace under half to an unresolved V gene and leave the rest unexplained. That table supplies the V and J calls and clone size; D and trimming were determined from the DNA. In all, the sample holds 130,000 to 150,000 clones, and roughly four fifths of those were seen once. The ten largest clonotypes hold approximately 10% of the sample.

The source of this sequence is a woman aged 50 to 65 in good health and CMV-seropositive. The sequenced material came from PBMCs. The sequence links TRBV7-2 to TRBJ1-2, and 7 bases in between align with TRBD1. The CDR3 protein sequence reads: CASSSRQGAGYTF. The DNA is as follows: TGTGCCAGCAGCTCGAGACAGGGTGCCGGCTACACCTTC. The CDR3 plus the reference TRBV7-2 and TRBJ1-2 genes for the other parts give the full variable domain: GAGVSQSPSNKVTEKGKDVELRCDPISGHTALYWYRQSLGQGLEFLIYFQGNSAPDKSGLPSDRFSAERTGGSVSTLTIQRTQQEDSAVYLCASSSRQGAGYTFGSGTRLTVV.